The clone carrying this TCR beta chain has only one observation. The antigen remains undetermined. The data originate from a study of cytomegalovirus exposure and HLA in healthy donors. Study observations and caveats: One variant, a missense change in DCLRE1C, was linked in a later analysis to TCR beta V- and J-gene trimming. In a later analysis, donors in an Asian-associated ancestry cluster reportedly had fewer N-insertions in productive TCRs than the cohort mean. 87-base-pair reads could not separate some V segments, including TRBV6-2 and TRBV6-3. About 87% or about 30% of the time was how often most TCR beta V segments were productive, according to an earlier analysis.

A multiplex PCR was run with 60 Vbeta primers and 13 Jbeta primers. Only in-frame clones appear in the TCRdb table, and some are missing; sequencing was by immunoSEQ multiplex PCR. The top ten hold about 7.8% of the sample, which has 95,000 to 150,000 clones, approximately 72% seen once. The CDR3 has 17 amino acids. Trimming stripped 0 bases from V and 6 bases from J, with 20 bases between. This clonotype originated in a woman between 40 and 55 years old in good health and CMV-seropositive. Material for sequencing was PBMCs. V and J are TRBV23-1 and TRBJ1-1, with D possibly TRBD1 on 6 matching bases. TRBV23-1 is known as an ORF, though its function is uncertain. In nucleotides, the CDR3 is TGCGCCAGCAGTCAATCTCGAATTTGGGGGCTTGAAGCTGAAGCTTTCTTT. Translation: CASSQSRIWGLEAEAFF.